This TCR beta chain was recovered during a study of human T cells and chemical hapten exposure. The study's findings and limits: Following DPC sensitization, TCRs present above 1 in 1000 frequency showed no change.

Documented time point: patch test 1, 2 weeks after DPC sensitization. Treatment indicated: therapeutic diphenylcyclopropenone sensitization with weekly scalp DPC. About this clonotype: Its antigen is as yet unknown.

The library put unique molecular identifiers onto individual cDNA molecules. As handled by the study authors: Over 95,000 TCRs per sample was the median, with a range of roughly 23,224 to 750,000. Via MiXCR, TCRdb re-called the RACE reads, giving one row per CDR3 protein. For this entry, the V and J calls and clone size follow TCRdb and not the study's own pipeline. The repertoire has 79,000 or so distinct CDR3 sequences, 30% to 35% of them found once; the top ten carry nearly 9%. Germline V gene data show CDR1 as DFQATT and CDR2 as SNEGSKA (reference sequence). The CDR3 loop spans 17 amino acids. J lost 0 bases, V lost 0 bases, and 3 bases had no gene match.

The specimen comprised whole blood, sampled in connection with sensitization to the hapten diphenylcyclopropenone (DPC). V is TRBV20-1 and J is TRBJ2-6, with 9 bases lining up with TRBD1. This TCR came from a man in his forties or fifties with alopecia areata. Some clones in this sample may be carry-over from other donors' samples. As DNA, the CDR3 is TGCAGTGCTAGAGATCGACAGGGGGTCTCTGGGGCCAACGTCCTGACTTTC. Residues: CSARDRQGVSGANVLTF.